This TCR beta chain originates from a study of blood T cell repertoires in COVID-19. Across the whole study: Sources were T cells, B-cell-depleted T cells, or PBMCs; the material itself was cDNA or gDNA.

J was trimmed by 7 bases and V by 3 bases; bases with no gene match: 6. Germline CDR1 is SGDLS and CDR2 is YYNGEE. The length of the CDR3 is 13 residues. Original processing methods: Reference gene primer amplification gave estimated nucleated cell counts. Here immunoSEQ multiplex PCR was the method, and the copy in TCRdb shows in-frame clones only, minus some. That table is the source of V, J and clone size, and D and trimming were worked out from the DNA. Here the sample spans about 170,000 clones, roughly 80% being singletons. The sequence came from an elderly woman with acute or convalescent COVID-19. The V gene is TRBV9, the J gene TRBJ1-1; 7 bases match TRBD1. The sample was peripheral blood. The CDR3, as DNA: TGTGCCAGCAGCGAGGGGGCAGAGCATGAAGCTTTCTTT. Its protein is CASSEGAEHEAFF.